The present T cell receptor (beta chain) was sequenced within a study of molecular identifiers for immune sequencing clone quantification. Whole-study findings and limits: Clone sizes that are highly expanded could be underestimated when identical TCR molecules share a barcode.

Naive CD8 T cell sorting was performed on the CD8+CD4-CCR7+CD45RA+ phenotype. Methods described previously were used for bulk TCR libraries, and listed TCR primers were applied. TCRdb reprocessed the PCR reads with MiXCR, giving one entry per CDR3 protein. The sample contains approximately 500,000 distinct CDR3 sequences, about 25% of which appear only once. At least ten counts were recorded for this clonotype. The antigen is undetermined. The CDR3 has 14 amino acids. With V trimmed by 0 bases and J by 4 bases, 1 base remained unmatched. Looked up from germline, CDR1 is LGHNA and CDR2 is YSLEER. The chain carries TRBV4-3 and TRBJ2-7; 9 bases agree with TRBD2. This sequence originates from a human donor in good health. Some libraries in this study had Jurkat cell RNA spiked in. The material sequenced was naive CD8+ T cells from blood, with Jurkat cell RNA spiked in. The subset is: FACS-sorted CD8+CD4-CCR7+CD45RA+ naive T cells. The CDR3 loop reads CASSQDTSGYEQYF. The CDR3 DNA reads as TGCGCCAGCAGCCAAGATACTAGCGGGTACGAGCAGTACTTC.